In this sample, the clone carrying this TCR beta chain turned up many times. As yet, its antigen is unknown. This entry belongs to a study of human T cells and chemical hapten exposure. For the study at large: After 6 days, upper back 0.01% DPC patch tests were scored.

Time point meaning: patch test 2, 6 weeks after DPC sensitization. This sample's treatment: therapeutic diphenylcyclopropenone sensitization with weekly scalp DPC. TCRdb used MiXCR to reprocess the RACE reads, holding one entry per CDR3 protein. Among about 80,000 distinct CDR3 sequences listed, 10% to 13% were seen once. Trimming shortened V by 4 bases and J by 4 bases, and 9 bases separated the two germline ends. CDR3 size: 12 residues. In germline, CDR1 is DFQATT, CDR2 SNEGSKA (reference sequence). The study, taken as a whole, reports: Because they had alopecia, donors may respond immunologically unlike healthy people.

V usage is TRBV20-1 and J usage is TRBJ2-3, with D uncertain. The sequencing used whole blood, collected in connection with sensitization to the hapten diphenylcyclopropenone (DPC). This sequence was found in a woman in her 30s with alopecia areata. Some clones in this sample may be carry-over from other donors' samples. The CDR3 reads CSATDVADTQYF. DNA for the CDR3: TGCAGTGCTACAGATGTTGCAGATACGCAGTATTTT.